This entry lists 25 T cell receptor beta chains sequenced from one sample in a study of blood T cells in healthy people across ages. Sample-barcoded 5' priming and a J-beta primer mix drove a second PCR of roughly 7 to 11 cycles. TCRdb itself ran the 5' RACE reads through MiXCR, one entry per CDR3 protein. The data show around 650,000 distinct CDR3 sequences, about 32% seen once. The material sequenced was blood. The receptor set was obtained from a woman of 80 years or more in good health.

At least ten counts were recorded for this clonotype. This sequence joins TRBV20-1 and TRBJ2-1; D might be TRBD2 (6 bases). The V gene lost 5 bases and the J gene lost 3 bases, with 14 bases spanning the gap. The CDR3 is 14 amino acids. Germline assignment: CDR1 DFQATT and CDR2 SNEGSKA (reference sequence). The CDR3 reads CSASSGLDYNEQFF. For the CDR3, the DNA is TGCAGTGCTTCGAGCGGGTTGGACTACAATGAGCAGTTCTTC.

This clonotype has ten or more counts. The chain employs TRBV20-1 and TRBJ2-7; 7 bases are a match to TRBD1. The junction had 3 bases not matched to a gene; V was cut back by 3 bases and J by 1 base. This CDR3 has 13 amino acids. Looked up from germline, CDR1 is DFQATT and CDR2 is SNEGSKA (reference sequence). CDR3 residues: CSARPQGSYEQYF. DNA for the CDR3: TGCAGTGCTAGGCCACAGGGGTCCTACGAGCAGTACTTC.

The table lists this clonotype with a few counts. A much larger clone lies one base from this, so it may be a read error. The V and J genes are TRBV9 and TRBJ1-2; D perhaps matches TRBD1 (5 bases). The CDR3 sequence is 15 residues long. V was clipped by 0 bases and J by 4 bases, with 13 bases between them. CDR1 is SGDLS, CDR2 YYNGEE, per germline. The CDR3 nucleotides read TGTGCCAGCAGCGTAGATGCAGGGACGGTCTATGGCTACACCTTC. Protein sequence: CASSVDAGTVYGYTF.

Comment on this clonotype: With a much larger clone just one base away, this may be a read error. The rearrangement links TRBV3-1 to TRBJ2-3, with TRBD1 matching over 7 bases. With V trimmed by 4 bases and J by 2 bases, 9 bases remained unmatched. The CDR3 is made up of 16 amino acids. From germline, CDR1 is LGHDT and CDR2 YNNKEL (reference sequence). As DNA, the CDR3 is TGTGCCAGCAGCCGTCGACAGGGATCTGACACAGATACGCAGTATTTT. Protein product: CASSRRQGSDTDTQYF.

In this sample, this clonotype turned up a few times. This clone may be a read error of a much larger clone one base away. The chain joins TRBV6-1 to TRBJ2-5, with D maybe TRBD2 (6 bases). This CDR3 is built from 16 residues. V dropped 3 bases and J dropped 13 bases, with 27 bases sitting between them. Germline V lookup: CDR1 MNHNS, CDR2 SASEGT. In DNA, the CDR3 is TGTGCCAGCAGTGAGCGCCTCAGTTTGGGGACTGATCTGCGGTACTTC. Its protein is CASSERLSLGTDLRYF.

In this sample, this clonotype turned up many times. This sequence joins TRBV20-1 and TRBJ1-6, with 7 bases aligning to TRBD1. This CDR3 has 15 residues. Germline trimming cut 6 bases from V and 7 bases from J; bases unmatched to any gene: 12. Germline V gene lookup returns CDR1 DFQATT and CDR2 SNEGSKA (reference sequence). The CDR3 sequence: CSALIPGQLNSPLHF. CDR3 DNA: TGCAGTGCCCTTATTCCGGGACAGTTAAATTCACCCCTCCACTTT.

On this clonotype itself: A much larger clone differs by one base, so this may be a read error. The CDR3 region is CASSQDWTSGRGTQYF. In DNA, the CDR3 is TGTGCCAGCAGCCAAGATTGGACTAGCGGGCGGGGGACCCAGTACTTC. V and J are TRBV3-1 and TRBJ2-5, with 11 bases aligning to TRBD2. The CDR3 loop spans 16 amino acids. Germline CDR1 is LGHDT and CDR2 is YNNKEL (reference sequence). The trim removed 0 bases at V and 7 bases at J, leaving 7 bases unmatched.

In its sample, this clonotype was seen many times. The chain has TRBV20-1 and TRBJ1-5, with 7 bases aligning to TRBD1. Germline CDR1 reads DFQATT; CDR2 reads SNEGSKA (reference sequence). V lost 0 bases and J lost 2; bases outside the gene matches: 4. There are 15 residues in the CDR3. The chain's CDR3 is CSAREGRGGNQPQHF. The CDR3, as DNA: TGCAGTGCTAGAGAGGGCAGGGGGGGCAATCAGCCCCAGCATTTT.

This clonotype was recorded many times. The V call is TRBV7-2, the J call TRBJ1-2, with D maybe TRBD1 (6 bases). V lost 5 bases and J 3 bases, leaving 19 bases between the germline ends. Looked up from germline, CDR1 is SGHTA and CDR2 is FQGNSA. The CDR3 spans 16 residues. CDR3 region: CASSQRVAQGYYGYTF. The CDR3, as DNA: TGTGCCAGCAGCCAAAGGGTGGCGCAGGGGTACTATGGCTACACCTTC.

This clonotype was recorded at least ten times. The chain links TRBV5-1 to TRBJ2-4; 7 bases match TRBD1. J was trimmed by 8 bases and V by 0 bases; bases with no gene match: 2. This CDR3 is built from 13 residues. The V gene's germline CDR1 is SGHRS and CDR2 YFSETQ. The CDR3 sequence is CASSLGQGDIQYF. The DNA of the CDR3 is TGCGCCAGCAGCTTGGGACAGGGCGACATTCAGTACTTC. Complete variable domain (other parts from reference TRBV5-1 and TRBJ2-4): KAGVTQTPRYLIKTRGQQVTLSCSPISGHRSVSWYQQTPGQGLQFLFEYFSETQRNKGNFPGRFSGRQFSNSRSEMNVSTLELGDSALYLCASSLGQGDIQYFGAGTRLSVL.

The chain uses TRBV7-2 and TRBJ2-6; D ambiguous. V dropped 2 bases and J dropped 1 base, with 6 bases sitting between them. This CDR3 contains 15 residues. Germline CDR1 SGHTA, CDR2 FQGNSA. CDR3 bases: TGTGCCAGCAGCTTATGGCCATCTGGGGCCAACGTCCTGACTTTC. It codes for CASSLWPSGANVLTF.

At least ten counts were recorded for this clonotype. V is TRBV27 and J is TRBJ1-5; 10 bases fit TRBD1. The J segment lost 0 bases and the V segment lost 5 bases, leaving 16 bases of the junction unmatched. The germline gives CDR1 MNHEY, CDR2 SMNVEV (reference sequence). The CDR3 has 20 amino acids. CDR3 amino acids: CASSPYGRTGGYYSNQPQHF. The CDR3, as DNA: TGTGCCAGCAGTCCGTATGGGAGGACAGGGGGATATTATAGCAATCAGCCCCAGCATTTT.

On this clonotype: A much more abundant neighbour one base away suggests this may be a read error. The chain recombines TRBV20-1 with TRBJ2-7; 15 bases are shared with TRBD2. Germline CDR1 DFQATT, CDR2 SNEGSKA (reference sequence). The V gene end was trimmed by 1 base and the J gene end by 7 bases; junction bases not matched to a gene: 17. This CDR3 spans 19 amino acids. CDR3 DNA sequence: TGCAGTGCTAGAGCCGGCTCCGGGACTAGCGGGGGGTCGGAGCATGAGCAGTACTTC. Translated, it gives CSARAGSGTSGGSEHEQYF.

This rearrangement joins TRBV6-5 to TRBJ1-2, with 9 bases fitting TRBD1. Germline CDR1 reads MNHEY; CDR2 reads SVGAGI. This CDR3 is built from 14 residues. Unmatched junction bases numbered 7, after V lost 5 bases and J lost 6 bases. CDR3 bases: TGTGCCAGCAGTCCGAGGACAGGGGTACATGGCTACACCTTC. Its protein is CASSPRTGVHGYTF.

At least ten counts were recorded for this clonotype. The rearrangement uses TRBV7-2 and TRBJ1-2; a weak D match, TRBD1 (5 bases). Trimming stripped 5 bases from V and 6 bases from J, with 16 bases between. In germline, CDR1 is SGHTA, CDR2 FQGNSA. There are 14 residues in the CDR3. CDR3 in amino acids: CASSPSAGTNGYTF. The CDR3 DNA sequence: TGTGCCAGCAGCCCCTCGGCCGGGACTAATGGCTACACCTTC. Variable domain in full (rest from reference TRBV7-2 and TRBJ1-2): GAGVSQSPSNKVTEKGKDVELRCDPISGHTALYWYRQSLGQGLEFLIYFQGNSAPDKSGLPSDRFSAERTGGSVSTLTIQRTQQEDSAVYLCASSPSAGTNGYTFGSGTRLTVV.

This CDR3 reads CASRTTGAYSNQPQHF. In nucleotides, the CDR3 is TGTGCCAGCAGAACGACAGGCGCTTATAGCAATCAGCCCCAGCATTTT. V and J are TRBV6-2 or TRBV6-3 and TRBJ1-5, with D possibly matching TRBD1 (6 bases). Germline CDR1 and CDR2: MNHEY and SVGEGT. The CDR3 consists of 16 residues. The V and J ends lost 6 bases and 0 bases respectively, with 15 bases between them.

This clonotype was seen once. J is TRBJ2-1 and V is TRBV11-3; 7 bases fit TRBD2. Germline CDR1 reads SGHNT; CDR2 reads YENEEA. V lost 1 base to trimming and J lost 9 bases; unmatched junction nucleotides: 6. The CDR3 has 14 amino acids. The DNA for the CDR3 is TGTGCCAGCAGCTTAGGGACTAGTTTGGGTGAGCAGTTCTTC. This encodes CASSLGTSLGEQFF.

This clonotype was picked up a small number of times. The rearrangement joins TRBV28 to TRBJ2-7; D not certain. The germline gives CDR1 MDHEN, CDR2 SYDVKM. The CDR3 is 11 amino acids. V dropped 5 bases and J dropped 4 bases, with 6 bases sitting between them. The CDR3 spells CASSTLYEQYF. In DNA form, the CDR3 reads TGTGCCAGCAGTACGCTTTACGAGCAGTACTTC. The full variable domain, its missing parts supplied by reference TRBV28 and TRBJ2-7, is DVKVTQSSRYLVKRTGEKVFLECVQDMDHENMFWYRQDPGLGLRLIYFSYDVKMKEKGDIPEGYSVSREKKERFSLILESASTNQTSMYLCASSTLYEQYFGPGTRLTVT.

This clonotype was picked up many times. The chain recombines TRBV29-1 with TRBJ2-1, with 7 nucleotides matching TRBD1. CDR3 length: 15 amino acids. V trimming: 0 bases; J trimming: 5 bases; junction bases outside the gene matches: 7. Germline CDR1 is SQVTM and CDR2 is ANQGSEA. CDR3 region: CSVEDRQGPNNEQFF. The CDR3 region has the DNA TGCAGCGTTGAAGATAGACAGGGCCCCAACAATGAGCAGTTCTTC.

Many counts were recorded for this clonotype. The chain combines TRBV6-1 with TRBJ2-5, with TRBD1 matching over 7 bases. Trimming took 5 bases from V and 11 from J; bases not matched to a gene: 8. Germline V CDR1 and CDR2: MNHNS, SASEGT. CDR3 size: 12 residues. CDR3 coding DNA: TGTGCCAGCAGTCCGGGACAGATAGGGCAGTACTTC. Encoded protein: CASSPGQIGQYF.

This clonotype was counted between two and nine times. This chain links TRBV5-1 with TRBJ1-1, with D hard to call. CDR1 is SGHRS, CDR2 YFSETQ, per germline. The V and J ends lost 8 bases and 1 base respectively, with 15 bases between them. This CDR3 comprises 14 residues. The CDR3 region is CASALLRGNTEAFF. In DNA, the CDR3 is TGCGCCAGTGCCCTACTGCGAGGGAACACTGAAGCTTTCTTT.

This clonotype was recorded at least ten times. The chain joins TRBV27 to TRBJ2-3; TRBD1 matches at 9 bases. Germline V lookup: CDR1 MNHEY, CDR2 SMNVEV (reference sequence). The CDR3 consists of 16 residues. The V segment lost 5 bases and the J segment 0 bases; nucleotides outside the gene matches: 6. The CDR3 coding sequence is TGTGCCAGCAGTGCCTCCGGGACAGGGAGCACAGATACGCAGTATTTT. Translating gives CASSASGTGSTDTQYF.

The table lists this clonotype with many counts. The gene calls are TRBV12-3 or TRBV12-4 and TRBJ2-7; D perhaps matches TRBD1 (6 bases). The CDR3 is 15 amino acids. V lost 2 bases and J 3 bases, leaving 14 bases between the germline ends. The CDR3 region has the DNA TGTGCCAGCAGTTTAACTTCTACAGGGATCTACGAGCAGTACTTC. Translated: CASSLTSTGIYEQYF.

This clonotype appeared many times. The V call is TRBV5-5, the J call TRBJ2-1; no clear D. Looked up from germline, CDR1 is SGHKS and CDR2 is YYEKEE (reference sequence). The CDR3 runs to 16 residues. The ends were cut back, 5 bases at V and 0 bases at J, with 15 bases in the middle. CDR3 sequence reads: CASSLSGVDSYNEQFF. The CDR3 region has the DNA TGTGCCAGCAGTTTGAGTGGGGTGGACTCCTACAATGAGCAGTTCTTC.

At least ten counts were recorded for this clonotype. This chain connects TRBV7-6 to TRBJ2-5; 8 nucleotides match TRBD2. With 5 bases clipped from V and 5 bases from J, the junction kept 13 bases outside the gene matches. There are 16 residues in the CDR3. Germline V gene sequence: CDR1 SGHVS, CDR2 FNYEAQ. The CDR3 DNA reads TGTGCCAGCAGCCCTTCGGGTAGCGGGGCCCATGAGACCCAGTACTTC. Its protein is CASSPSGSGAHETQYF. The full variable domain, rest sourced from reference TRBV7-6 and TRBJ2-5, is GAGVSQSPRYKVTKRGQDVALRCDPISGHVSLYWYRQALGQGPEFLTYFNYEAQQDKSGLPNDRFSAERPEGSISTLTIQRTEQRDSAMYRCASSPSGSGAHETQYFGPGTRLLVL.